This TCR beta chain came from a study of T cell responses to AZD1222 COVID-19 vaccine. Broader study findings: Donors skewed white British and female; clonal diversity was possibly underestimated. As reported, nearly half of all spike-specific TCRs target variant regions that are unmutated.

The ends were cut back, 0 bases at V and 0 bases at J, with 10 bases in the middle. The CDR3 loop spans 16 amino acids. CDR1 is SGHRS, CDR2 YFSETQ, per germline. With respect to this clone: Its antigen remains unknown.

Produced via immunoSEQ multiplex PCR; TCRdb's table is partial and in-frame only. The repertoire includes about 120,000 clones, about 90% of them detected once, and 14% sits in the top ten. Source: peripheral blood, taken on day 0 of AZD1222 vaccination. The rearrangement links TRBV5-1 to TRBJ1-3; D may be TRBD1 (5 bases). The sequence came from an adult in good health. The CDR3 bases are TGCGCCAGCAGCTTGGCGGGGGAAAGCTCTGGAAACACCATATATTTT. The encoded protein is CASSLAGESSGNTIYF.